This T cell receptor (beta chain) appears in the sequencing data of a study of blood T cell repertoires in COVID-19. This clone has a handful of counts. The protocol was immunoSEQ multiplex PCR, while the TCRdb copy is restricted to in-frame clones and leaves out a portion. This sample carries roughly 200,000 clones, less than 90% of them seen once, and the ten largest clones take about 10%. V gave up 8 bases and J gave up 7 bases, with 17 bases separating them. Per germline, CDR1 MDHEN and CDR2 SYDVKM. This CDR3 has 14 amino acids. The source material was peripheral blood. The chain uses TRBV28 and TRBJ1-4; D remains unclear. This sequence originates from a woman of 80 years or more with COVID-19, enrolled during active disease. The CDR3 region is CASLTSGKGEKLFF. DNA for the CDR3: TGTGCCAGCCTCACTAGTGGGAAGGGTGAAAAACTGTTTTTT. Full variable domain (rest looked up from reference TRBV28 and TRBJ1-4): DVKVTQSSRYLVKRTGEKVFLECVQDMDHENMFWYRQDPGLGLRLIYFSYDVKMKEKGDIPEGYSVSREKKERFSLILESASTNQTSMYLCASLTSGKGEKLFFGSGTQLSVL.